In its sample, the clone carrying this T cell receptor beta chain was seen a few times. Its antigen is as yet unknown. The sample originates from a study of response to subunit inactivated influenza vaccine. Germline V gene sequence: CDR1 SQVTM, CDR2 ANQGSEA. The CDR3 runs to 14 residues. Trimming shortened V by 8 bases and J by 4 bases, and 19 bases separated the two germline ends. Via MiXCR, TCRdb re-called the RT-PCR reads, giving one row per CDR3 protein. The sample lists about 480,000 distinct CDR3 sequences, approximately 11% occurring once. Broader study findings: It was suggested by the authors that few new T cells are recruited by each seasonal influenza vaccination.

This clonotype was sampled from a man aged 45-65 years who received an inactivated influenza vaccine. The chain recombines TRBV29-1 with TRBJ2-3, with unresolved D. The specimen was PBMCs from blood, collected roughly 46 days after vaccination. The CDR3 bases are TGCAGCCTCTGGACGGATTTCAGGCCAGATACGCAGTATTTT. Its protein product is CSLWTDFRPDTQYF.